These 22 T cell receptor beta chains came from one sample sequenced in a study of identical twins. TCRdb re-analysed the 5' RACE reads in MiXCR, keeping a single row per CDR3 protein. The sample gives some 250,000 distinct CDR3 sequences, over 5% of which show up once; roughly 15% is in the top ten. The sample was also reused in another study, on T cells expressing NK-cell markers.

The specimen sequenced was CD8+ T cells sorted from blood. The receptor source for this set is a woman under 30 in good health.

In this sample, this clonotype turned up a few times. The chain is built from TRBV20-1 and TRBJ2-3, with D unclear. Germline V gives CDR1 DFQATT, CDR2 SNEGSKA (reference sequence). The length of the CDR3 is 11 residues. With 5 bases removed from V and 8 bases from J, the gap between germline ends came to 11 bases. CDR3 residues: CSAPLAGTQYF. CDR3 nucleotides: TGCAGTGCTCCGCTTGCCGGTACGCAGTATTTT.

This rearrangement joins TRBV5-6 to TRBJ2-2; 8 bases map to TRBD1. Germline CDR1 is SGHDT and CDR2 is YYEEEE. The CDR3 is 13 residues long. V dropped 8 bases and J dropped 7; count of bases not matched to a gene: 7. CDR3 loop: CARGYGTGGELFF. The CDR3 region has the DNA TGTGCCAGGGGCTATGGGACAGGCGGGGAGCTGTTTTTT.

V gene TRBV3-1 combines with J gene TRBJ2-7; D gene unclear. The CDR3 sequence is 16 residues long. CDR1 is LGHDT and CDR2 is YNNKEL in the germline V gene (reference sequence). V dropped 0 bases and J dropped 0 bases, with 12 bases sitting between them. This CDR3 is CASSQEVSPSSYEQYF. The CDR3 DNA sequence: TGTGCCAGCAGCCAAGAAGTCAGTCCGAGCTCCTACGAGCAGTACTTC.

This clonotype was seen at least ten times. The chain carries TRBV9 and TRBJ2-5; tentatively, D is TRBD2 (5 bases). The V gene's germline CDR1 is SGDLS and CDR2 YYNGEE. Trimming stripped 3 bases from V and 7 bases from J, with 13 bases between. The CDR3 runs 13 residues. The CDR3 protein is CASSGDERRTQYF. In DNA, the CDR3 is TGTGCCAGCAGCGGGGATGAGCGGAGGACCCAGTACTTC.

This clonotype was counted a few times. The chain couples TRBV3-1 to TRBJ2-5; unclear D gene. Between the trimmed V and J ends, which lost 0 bases and 7 bases, there was a span of 6 bases. Looked up from germline, CDR1 is LGHDT and CDR2 is YNNKEL (reference sequence). This CDR3 comprises 12 residues. This CDR3 reads CASSQDLGTQYF. The CDR3 region has the DNA TGTGCCAGCAGCCAAGATCTGGGGACCCAGTACTTC.

This clonotype was seen at least ten times. This chain connects TRBV6-1 to TRBJ2-7, with 7 bases identical to TRBD1. Unmatched junction bases numbered 11, after V lost 6 bases and J lost 0 bases. There are 16 residues in the CDR3. Germline CDR1 reads MNHNS; CDR2 reads SASEGT. The CDR3 spells CASSPRDRYISYEQYF. The CDR3, as DNA: TGTGCCAGCAGCCCTCGGGACAGATACATCTCCTACGAGCAGTACTTC.

This clonotype appeared many times. V usage is TRBV20-1 and J usage is TRBJ2-7, with 7 bases identical to TRBD1. V gave up 6 bases and J gave up 2 bases; unmatched junction bases: 7. This CDR3 is built from 13 residues. Germline V CDR1 and CDR2: DFQATT, SNEGSKA (reference sequence). CDR3 sequence (DNA): TGCAGTGCCGTACCGGGACAGACCTACGAGCAGTACTTC. This translates into CSAVPGQTYEQYF.

This clonotype has a count of ten or more. This rearrangement joins TRBV7-9 to TRBJ1-2; D call uncertain. Trimming stripped 1 base from V and 3 bases from J, with 6 bases between. Germline assignment: CDR1 SEHNR and CDR2 FQNEAQ (reference sequence). The CDR3 is 13 amino acids. CDR3 sequence (DNA): TGTGCCAGCAGCTTAGGGGCCGACTATGGCTACACCTTC. Protein product: CASSLGADYGYTF.

This clonotype was seen many times. The J gene is TRBJ2-7, the V gene TRBV20-1; the D call may be TRBD1 or TRBD2 (5 bases each). V gave up 0 bases and J gave up 4 bases, with 16 bases separating them. Germline V gene lookup returns CDR1 DFQATT and CDR2 SNEGSKA (reference sequence). The CDR3 length is 15 residues. CDR3 region: CSARDLGGAGYEQYF. As DNA, the CDR3 is TGCAGTGCTAGAGATCTTGGGGGAGCAGGATACGAGCAGTACTTC.

This clonotype has ten or more counts. The genes are TRBV3-1 and TRBJ2-1; D could derive from TRBD1 or TRBD2 (6 bases each). Germline values: CDR1 LGHDT, CDR2 YNNKEL (reference sequence). There are 18 residues in the CDR3. V lost 1 base and J lost 0, with 16 bases in between. The CDR3 is CASSQGGAGPSSYNEQFF. Written as DNA, the CDR3 is TGTGCCAGCAGCCAAGGGGGGGCGGGCCCCAGCTCCTACAATGAGCAGTTCTTC.

This clonotype has ten or more counts. The rearrangement links TRBV7-9 to TRBJ1-1; 7 positions match TRBD1. The germline CDR1 and CDR2 sequences are SEHNR and FQNEAQ (reference sequence). J was trimmed by 1 base and V by 4 bases; bases with no gene match: 6. There are 15 residues in the CDR3. The CDR3 reads CASSSRTGPNTEAFF. CDR3 coding DNA: TGTGCCAGCAGCTCCAGGACAGGCCCGAACACTGAAGCTTTCTTT.

The CDR3 region is CASSSQGVDTEAFF. The CDR3 DNA sequence: TGTGCCAGCAGCTCCCAGGGGGTAGACACTGAAGCTTTCTTT. The chain recombines TRBV7-9 with TRBJ1-1; 7 bases are a match to TRBD1. Trimming cost V 4 bases and J 3 bases; bases outside gene matches: 5. The CDR3 covers 14 residues. Germline CDR1 and CDR2: SEHNR and FQNEAQ (reference sequence).

This clonotype occurred a few times. The chain couples TRBV6-5 to TRBJ2-1, with TRBD2 identical over 11 bases. Germline V gene data show CDR1 as MNHEY and CDR2 as SVGAGI. J was trimmed by 7 bases and V by 0 bases; bases with no gene match: 8. The CDR3 contains 17 residues. The CDR3 nucleotides are TGTGCCAGCAGTTACTCGGCGCCTAGCGGGGGGAATAATGAGCAGTTCTTC. Its protein product is CASSYSAPSGGNNEQFF.

This clonotype was recorded many times. The chain uses TRBV7-9 and TRBJ1-5; possibly TRBD1 for D (6 bases). The CDR3 runs 12 residues. V lost 5 bases, J lost 6 bases, and 8 bases lay in between. The germline CDR1 and CDR2 sequences are SEHNR and FQNEAQ (reference sequence). CDR3 nucleotides: TGTGCCAGCAGCAAAGGGGGTCAGCCCCAGCATTTT. Protein: CASSKGGQPQHF.

This clonotype has a count of ten or more. This chain links TRBV25-1 with TRBJ2-7; the D is unclear. V gave up 5 bases and J gave up 2 bases, with 13 bases separating them. CDR1 MGHDK and CDR2 SYGVNS come from the germline V gene. CDR3 size: 14 residues. The CDR3: CASSNYGPTYEQYF. The CDR3, as DNA: TGTGCCAGCAGTAATTACGGGCCAACCTACGAGCAGTACTTC.

This clonotype has more than one count but fewer than ten. V usage is TRBV9 and J usage is TRBJ2-7; either TRBD1 or TRBD2 may fit D (6 bases each). Trimming shortened V by 0 bases and J by 4 bases, and 14 bases separated the two germline ends. This CDR3 has 15 amino acids. In germline, CDR1 is SGDLS, CDR2 YYNGEE. CDR3 nucleotides: TGTGCCAGCAGCGTAGGGGCGGGACACTCGTACGAGCAGTACTTC. It codes for CASSVGAGHSYEQYF.

This clonotype was seen only a few times. This chain connects TRBV19 to TRBJ1-1; no clear D gene. Trimming took off 3 bases at V and 9 bases at J, with 8 bases between the two ends. The germline CDR1 and CDR2 sequences are LNHDA and SQIVND (reference sequence). The CDR3 covers 11 residues. CDR3 in amino acids: CASSIGSKAFF. The CDR3 DNA sequence: TGTGCCAGTAGTATTGGGTCAAAAGCTTTCTTT. The full variable domain, its missing parts supplied by reference TRBV19 and TRBJ1-1, is DGGITQSPKYLFRKEGQNVTLSCEQNLNHDAMYWYRQDPGQGLRLIYYSQIVNDFQKGDIAEGYSVSREKKESFPLTVTSAQKNPTAFYLCASSIGSKAFFGQGTRLTVV.

The genes are TRBV27 and TRBJ2-7, with TRBD2 identical over 9 bases. Per germline, CDR1 MNHEY and CDR2 SMNVEV (reference sequence). CDR3 length equals 15 residues. V lost 4 bases and J lost 7; bases outside the gene matches: 11. The CDR3 coding sequence is TGTGCCAGCAGTTGGGGAGGCGGGAGGGTTGGTGAGCAGTACTTC. Its protein is CASSWGGGRVGEQYF.

This clonotype was seen more than once but under ten times. One end of the junction varies from germline; a read error may be responsible. The chain links TRBV20-1 to TRBJ2-3, with 8 bases matching TRBD1. The CDR3 consists of 17 residues. Germline V gene sequence: CDR1 DFQATT, CDR2 SNEGSKA (reference sequence). The CDR3 spells CCARDLDGTGYTDTQYF. The CDR3, as DNA: TGCTGTGCTAGAGATCTGGACGGGACAGGCTACACAGATACGCAGTATTTT.

This clonotype was observed a handful of times. The chain combines TRBV5-6 with TRBJ2-7; D perhaps matches TRBD1 (6 bases). CDR1 is SGHDT and CDR2 is YYEEEE in the germline V gene. The CDR3 sequence is 13 residues long. Trimming removed 4 bases from V and 6 bases from J, with 14 bases in between. In nucleotides, the CDR3 is TGTGCCAGCAGCGTGACAGGATATCGCGAGCAGTACTTC. This translates into CASSVTGYREQYF. Using reference TRBV5-6 and TRBJ2-7 for the parts outside the CDR3, the full variable domain is DAGVTQSPTHLIKTRGQQVTLRCSPKSGHDTVSWYQQALGQGPQFIFQYYEEEERQRGNFPDRFSGHQFPNYSSELNVNALLLGDSALYLCASSVTGYREQYFGPGTRLTVT.

The rearrangement uses TRBV12-3 or TRBV12-4 and TRBJ2-7; D may be TRBD1 (5 bases). Trimming left V 4 bases short and J 7 bases short, with 14 bases between. CDR3 length equals 13 residues. CDR3 in amino acids: CASSSGPSGEQYF. In DNA form, the CDR3 reads TGTGCCAGCAGTTCCGGGCCTTCAGGGGAGCAGTACTTC.

This clonotype came up a few times. The chain employs TRBV27 and TRBJ2-7; 11 nucleotides line up with TRBD1. J was trimmed by 4 bases and V by 8 bases; bases with no gene match: 10. This CDR3 spans 15 amino acids. CDR1 is MNHEY and CDR2 is SMNVEV in the germline V gene (reference sequence). The CDR3 loop reads CASGSPGTGGYEQYF. The DNA of the CDR3 is TGTGCCAGCGGCTCCCCCGGGACAGGGGGGTACGAGCAGTACTTC.